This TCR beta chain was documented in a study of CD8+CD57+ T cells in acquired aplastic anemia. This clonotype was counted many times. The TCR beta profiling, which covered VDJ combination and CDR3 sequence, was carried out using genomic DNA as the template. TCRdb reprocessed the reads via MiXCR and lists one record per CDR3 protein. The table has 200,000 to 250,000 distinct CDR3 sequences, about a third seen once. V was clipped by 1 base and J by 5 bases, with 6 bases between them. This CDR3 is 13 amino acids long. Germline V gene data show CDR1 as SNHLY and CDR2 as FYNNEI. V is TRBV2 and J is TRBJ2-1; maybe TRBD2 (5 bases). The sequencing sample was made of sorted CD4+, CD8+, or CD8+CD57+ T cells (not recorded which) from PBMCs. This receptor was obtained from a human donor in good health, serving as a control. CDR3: CASSEGRNNEQFF. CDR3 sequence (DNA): TGTGCCAGCAGTGAAGGGAGGAACAATGAGCAGTTCTTC. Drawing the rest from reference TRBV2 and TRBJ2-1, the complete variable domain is EPEVTQTPSHQVTQMGQEVILRCVPISNHLYFYWYRQILGQKVEFLVSFYNNEISEKSEIFDDQFSVERPDGSNFTLKIRSTKLEDSAMYFCASSEGRNNEQFFGPGTRLTVL.